Below are 28 T cell receptor beta chains sequenced from a single sample in a study of T cell repertoires in cytomegalovirus infection. TCRdb passed the reads through MiXCR, listing each CDR3 protein once. The data hold 150,000 to 200,000 distinct CDR3 sequences, with 15% to 20% observed a single time. Sequenced input: PBMCs. These receptors originate from a human donor in good health (CMV status not recorded). Some clones in this sample may be carry-over from other donors' samples.

This clonotype turned up a few times. The chain couples TRBV12-3 or TRBV12-4 to TRBJ1-1, with D unclear. The CDR3 runs to 14 residues. The V end was cut by 5 bases, the J end by 4 bases, with 14 bases between. The CDR3 sequence: CASSRNGRSTEAFF. In DNA form, the CDR3 reads TGTGCCAGCAGTCGGAACGGTCGTTCCACTGAAGCTTTCTTT.

The rearrangement uses TRBV20-1 and TRBJ2-5; D call uncertain. The germline V and J ends were trimmed by 6 bases and 3 bases, with 20 bases remaining between them. The CDR3 is 15 residues long. Looked up from germline, CDR1 is DFQATT and CDR2 is SNEGSKA (reference sequence). As DNA, the CDR3 is TGCAGTGCCGTCATACCCGGGCGTAGCAAAGAGACCCAGTACTTC. Its translation is CSAVIPGRSKETQYF.

This clonotype was seen many times. This rearrangement joins TRBV12-3 or TRBV12-4 to TRBJ2-5, with D unclear. The CDR3 totals 12 residues. V lost 3 bases and J lost 5, with 7 bases in between. CDR3 sequence reads: CASSFRTETQYF. In nucleotides, the CDR3 is TGTGCCAGCAGTTTTCGCACCGAGACCCAGTACTTC.

This chain connects TRBV19 to TRBJ1-5, with TRBD1 identical over 7 bases. Germline CDR1 LNHDA, CDR2 SQIVND (reference sequence). The V gene end was trimmed by 10 bases and the J gene end by 7 bases; junction bases not matched to a gene: 10. The CDR3 runs 13 residues. The CDR3 DNA follows: TGTGCCACCCGGGACAGTTCTCGGCAGCCCCAGCATTTT. It translates to CATRDSSRQPQHF. The full variable domain, completed using reference TRBV19 and TRBJ1-5, is DGGITQSPKYLFRKEGQNVTLSCEQNLNHDAMYWYRQDPGQGLRLIYYSQIVNDFQKGDIAEGYSVSREKKESFPLTVTSAQKNPTAFYLCATRDSSRQPQHFGDGTRLSIL.

This clonotype was found many times. The chain couples TRBV7-8 to TRBJ1-1; the match to TRBD1 covers 7 bases. This CDR3 is built from 15 residues. With V trimmed by 2 bases and J by 2 bases, 5 bases remained unmatched. The germline gives CDR1 SGHVS, CDR2 FQNEAQ. CDR3 amino acids: CASSLTRDSNTEAFF. The CDR3 DNA sequence: TGTGCCAGCAGCTTAACCCGGGACAGTAACACTGAAGCTTTCTTT.

This clonotype was picked up many times. The V and J genes are TRBV12-3 or TRBV12-4 and TRBJ2-7; 7 positions match TRBD2. The CDR3 extends over 13 amino acids. The V segment lost 3 bases and the J segment 7 bases; nucleotides outside the gene matches: 6. The CDR3 here is CASSLFAGEEQYF. As DNA, the CDR3 is TGTGCCAGCAGTTTGTTCGCGGGGGAGGAGCAGTACTTC.

The chain employs TRBV7-4 and TRBJ1-5; no clear D gene. The CDR3 totals 13 residues. V lost 5 bases and J lost 6, with 11 bases in between. Germline V gene data show CDR1 as SGHVT and CDR2 as SQSDAQ. The CDR3 nucleotides are TGTGCCAGCAGCCTTGGCGTTAGTCAGCCCCAGCATTTT. It encodes CASSLGVSQPQHF.

This clonotype was seen repeatedly, ten times or more. The chain couples TRBV28 to TRBJ2-5; 8 positions agree with TRBD1. CDR3 length equals 14 residues. V gave up 6 bases and J gave up 2 bases; unmatched junction bases: 5. Germline-derived CDR1 and CDR2 are MDHEN and SYDVKM. Written as DNA, the CDR3 is TGTGCCAGCAGGCCTTACAGGGGGCAAGAGACCCAGTACTTC. Its translation: CASRPYRGQETQYF.

The sample holds many counts of this clonotype. The chain couples TRBV5-1 to TRBJ2-1; the match to TRBD2 covers 10 bases. Trimming removed 0 bases from V and 0 bases from J; junction bases left unmatched: 12. From germline, CDR1 is SGHRS and CDR2 YFSETQ. This CDR3 is built from 20 residues. In DNA form, the CDR3 reads TGCGCCAGCAGCTTGGCCTTTGGGCTAGCGGGGGTCAGCTCCTACAATGAGCAGTTCTTC. It specifies CASSLAFGLAGVSSYNEQFF.

This clonotype was detected a few times. The chain joins TRBV12-3 or TRBV12-4 to TRBJ2-4, with 10 bases lining up with TRBD2. V lost 6 bases and J lost 7; bases outside the gene matches: 6. The CDR3 extends over 14 amino acids. CDR3 DNA: TGTGCCAGCAGGGATCGGACTAGCGGTAACATTCAGTACTTC. This sequence encodes CASRDRTSGNIQYF.

This clonotype was observed a handful of times. The chain joins TRBV4-2 to TRBJ2-1, with D hard to call. Germline loops: CDR1 LGHNA, CDR2 YNFKEQ. This CDR3 region has 14 residues. The V and J ends lost 0 bases and 5 bases respectively, with 8 bases between them. CDR3 sequence reads: CASSQDLVDNEQFF. The CDR3 region has the DNA TGTGCCAGCAGCCAAGATTTGGTAGACAATGAGCAGTTCTTC.

This clonotype was counted a few times. This chain joins TRBV9 and TRBJ1-4; 9 nucleotides match TRBD1. V shed 3 bases and J 13 bases; nucleotides not matched to a gene: 10. This CDR3 comprises 14 residues. Germline loops: CDR1 SGDLS, CDR2 YYNGEE. DNA for the CDR3: TGTGCCAGCAGCGAACAGCCGGGACAGGGTCGACTGTTTTTT. This gives the protein CASSEQPGQGRLFF.

The J gene is TRBJ1-1, the V gene TRBV6-2 or TRBV6-3; D remains unclear. Trimming stripped 5 bases from V and 4 bases from J, with 14 bases between. The CDR3 runs 14 residues. Germline V lookup: CDR1 MNHEY, CDR2 SVGEGT. DNA of the CDR3: TGTGCCAGCAGTCCCCTAGTGATGACCACTGAAGCTTTCTTT. Amino acid sequence: CASSPLVMTTEAFF.

Regarding this clonotype: A much larger clone sits a single nucleotide away, making a read error possible. V gene TRBV7-2 combines with J gene TRBJ1-5, with 7 bases that match TRBD1. The CDR3 is 15 residues long. Per the germline V gene, CDR1 is SGHTA and CDR2 is FQGNSA. The CDR3 sequence: CASGFWSQGGQPQHF. CDR3 DNA: TGTGCCAGCGGCTTCTGGAGCCAGGGGGGGCAGCCCCAGCATTTT.

The chain joins TRBV20-1 to TRBJ1-5; D is perhaps TRBD1 (5 bases). The CDR3 spans 17 residues. CDR1 and CDR2 from the germline V gene are DFQATT and SNEGSKA (reference sequence). Trimming left V 1 base short and J 1 base short, with 17 bases between. DNA of the CDR3: TGCAGTGCTAGAGGAGGGTTTGGCAGGGTAAGCAATCAGCCCCAGCATTTT. Encoded protein: CSARGGFGRVSNQPQHF.

The V gene is TRBV5-4, the J gene TRBJ2-7; 12 nucleotides agree with TRBD1. From germline, CDR1 is SGHNT and CDR2 YYREEE (reference sequence). After removal of 4 bases from V and 6 bases from J, the junction contained 8 bases not matched to a gene. CDR3 length: 15 residues. DNA of the CDR3: TGTGCCAGCAGCAAACCGGGACAGGGGGCTTCCGAGCAGTACTTC. Encoded protein: CASSKPGQGASEQYF.

About this clonotype: With a much larger clone just one base away, this may be a read error. The chain is built from TRBV27 and TRBJ2-3, with TRBD1 matching over 12 bases. The junction had 24 bases not matched to a gene; V was cut back by 10 bases and J by 7 bases. The CDR3 is made up of 19 amino acids. Germline V gene data show CDR1 as MNHEY and CDR2 as SMNVEV (reference sequence). The DNA of the CDR3 is TGTGCCAACAGCCTTCGGGGAACTCGACCGGGACAGGGGGCTTATACGCAGTATTTT. Amino acids: CANSLRGTRPGQGAYTQYF.

This clonotype was found a few times. This chain uses TRBV27 with TRBJ1-5; the D is unclear. Deletions cut 3 bases from V and 0 bases from J, with 6 bases between. This CDR3 is 14 amino acids long. Germline CDR1 reads MNHEY; CDR2 reads SMNVEV (reference sequence). The CDR3 here is CASSFASSNQPQHF. As DNA, the CDR3 is TGTGCCAGCAGTTTTGCGTCTAGCAATCAGCCCCAGCATTTT.

This clonotype has only a few counts. The chain joins TRBV7-9 to TRBJ2-3, with 7 bases that match TRBD1. The CDR3 loop spans 16 amino acids. V lost 4 bases to trimming and J lost 0 bases; unmatched junction nucleotides: 7. Per the germline V gene, CDR1 is SEHNR and CDR2 is FQNEAQ (reference sequence). As DNA, the CDR3 is TGTGCCAGCAGCTCAAGGGACAGAATCAGCACAGATACGCAGTATTTT. Its translation is CASSSRDRISTDTQYF.

This clonotype was seen at least ten times. The chain is built from TRBV7-2 and TRBJ1-3; the D is unclear. Deletions cut 2 bases from V and 4 bases from J, with 12 bases between. This CDR3 contains 15 residues. The germline gives CDR1 SGHTA, CDR2 FQGNSA. CDR3 loop: CASSLSWGAGNTIYF. The CDR3 coding sequence is TGTGCCAGCAGCTTATCATGGGGTGCCGGAAACACCATATATTTT.

Written as DNA, the CDR3 is TGTGCCTGGAGTGATATGAGTCAGCCCCAGCATTTT. Translated: CAWSDMSQPQHF. The chain has TRBV30 and TRBJ1-5; D is unresolved. This CDR3 contains 12 residues. V gave up 1 base and J gave up 6 bases, with 7 bases separating them. Germline CDR1 GTSNPN, CDR2 SVGIG (reference sequence).

J is TRBJ1-2 and V is TRBV18; no clear D gene. The CDR3 has 15 residues. With 2 bases removed from V and 6 bases from J, the gap between germline ends came to 16 bases. CDR1 and CDR2 (germline): KGHSH, LQKENI. CDR3 residues: CASSPLPGSADGYTF. The CDR3 DNA reads as TGTGCCAGCTCACCATTACCGGGATCCGCAGATGGCTACACCTTC.

This rearrangement joins TRBV20-1 to TRBJ2-1; 8 nucleotides match TRBD1. Germline V CDR1 and CDR2: DFQATT, SNEGSKA (reference sequence). The CDR3 loop spans 15 amino acids. The trim removed 2 bases at V and 9 bases at J, leaving 12 bases unmatched. In DNA, the CDR3 is TGCAGTGCTAGAAACCCCGGACAGGGAACGAGTGAGCAGTTCTTC. Its protein product is CSARNPGQGTSEQFF.

This clonotype was detected a few times. The chain has TRBV7-9 and TRBJ1-2, with D possibly matching TRBD1 (6 bases). V dropped 5 bases and J dropped 6 bases, with 19 bases sitting between them. Germline CDR1 reads SEHNR; CDR2 reads FQNEAQ (reference sequence). The CDR3 sequence is 15 residues long. Written as DNA, the CDR3 is TGTGCCAGCAGCCCACATCCTCAGGGGAGGGATGGCTACACCTTC. Amino acid sequence: CASSPHPQGRDGYTF.

Ten or more counts support this clonotype. In DNA form, the CDR3 reads TGTGCCAGCAGCTCCCGCCTCACAGATACGCAGTATTTT. It is translated as CASSSRLTDTQYF. The chain joins TRBV7-2 to TRBJ2-3; D is undetermined. From germline, CDR1 is SGHTA and CDR2 FQGNSA. The V end lost 4 bases, the J end lost 2 bases, and 7 bases lay between the germline ends. The CDR3 totals 13 residues.

The chain recombines TRBV28 with TRBJ1-3, with TRBD1 matching 10 bases. In germline, CDR1 is MDHEN, CDR2 SYDVKM. The CDR3 loop spans 14 amino acids. The trim removed 7 bases at V and 2 bases at J, leaving 2 bases unmatched. The CDR3 DNA sequence: TGTGCCAGCAATGACAGGGGGCCTGGAAACACCATATATTTT. Its translation is CASNDRGPGNTIYF.

The chain employs TRBV5-6 and TRBJ2-7, with 7 bases identical to TRBD2. V shed 4 bases, J shed 0 bases, and the junction held 7 bases outside the gene matches. The CDR3 runs to 15 residues. CDR1 and CDR2 from the germline V gene are SGHDT and YYEEEE. CDR3 nucleotide sequence: TGTGCCAGCAGCCTCCCCGGCGGGAGCTCCTACGAGCAGTACTTC. Residues: CASSLPGGSSYEQYF.

This clonotype was seen only a few times. The gene calls are TRBV19 and TRBJ1-1; 10 bases align to TRBD1. Germline trimming cut 9 bases from V and 5 bases from J; bases unmatched to any gene: 9. CDR3 length equals 14 residues. Germline CDR1 reads LNHDA; CDR2 reads SQIVND (reference sequence). CDR3 coding DNA: TGTGCCAGCACAATTGACAGGGGGCTTACTGAAGCTTTCTTT. Translation: CASTIDRGLTEAFF.